This section outlines one TCR beta chain sequence together with its context. Its antigen specificity is not known. Per-base qualities were not stored, and no clone one base away is much larger. To sequence the TCRbeta CDR3 region, genomic DNA was isolated from the sorted cells. The immunoSEQ Assay was used to sequence the TCRbeta CDR3 regions. Drawn from immuneACCESS, this table holds only the in-frame rearrangements with V and J called that TCRdb kept. Clones are partly lost; checked studies trace under half to an unresolved V gene and leave the rest unexplained. The sample table holds about 53,000 clones, of which roughly four fifths were seen once. The ten largest clones add up to almost 1.5% of the sample. The trial excluded patients who had a history of autoimmune disease or were on systemic immunosuppression. Peripheral blood for TCR sequencing was drawn from every dose cohort at baseline, at cycle 4 day 1 and at cycle 7 day 1. Samples came from an open-label, multicenter, first-in-human phase I dose-escalation trial of ivuxolimab. Adults with locally advanced or metastatic head and neck squamous cell, hepatocellular, melanoma or renal cell carcinoma were enrolled in the trial. Before TCR sequencing, CD4+ T cells and CD8+ T cells from peripheral blood were sorted into separate populations.

The sample comes from a study of OX40 agonist ivuxolimab in advanced cancers. Study-wide context: Ivuxolimab was an agonistic, fully human IgG2 monoclonal antibody directed against OX40 (CD134), a costimulatory receptor. Intravenous ivuxolimab was administered to patients every 2 weeks at six dose levels: 0.01, 0.1, 0.3, 1.5, 3 and 10 mg/kg. Among the approximately 54 dose-escalation patients, about 19 had hepatocellular carcinoma, roughly 15 melanoma, 9 renal cell carcinoma and 9 head and neck cancer. In the dose-escalation cohort, 70% to 85% of patients were male, and the mean age was 60 years with a range of about 20 to 80. Prior anti-PD-1, anti-PD-L1 or anti-CTLA-4 therapy was permitted, and about two fifths of dose-escalation patients had received checkpoint inhibitors. Partial responses occurred in three dose-escalation patients, of whom one had hepatocellular carcinoma and two had cutaneous melanoma. The point of sequencing TCRbeta in the periphery was to test whether ivuxolimab changed TCR sequence diversity and drove clonal T-cell expansion. The paper describes the monotherapy dose-escalation part (N ≈ 50 patients) of the phase I trial of ivuxolimab.

V and J are truncated by 3 bases and 6 bases respectively, leaving an intervening sequence of 18 bases. The CDR3, cysteine through phenylalanine, is 15 amino acids long. Only the CDR3 DNA is retained, 45 bases long and in frame from the first base. The germline V gene (reference sequence) sets CDR1 to SGHNT and CDR2 to YYREEE. Broad study findings and their caveats: Clonal expansion of both CD4+ and CD8+ blood T cells was observed from baseline to week 6 at doses 0.1 to 3.0 mg/kg. Low levels of normalized T-cell clonal expansion were also seen in some patients who did not respond. After ivuxolimab, more expanded clones were found on average in CD8+ T cells than in CD4+ T cells. Which antigens the clonally expanded peripheral T cells were specific for was not determined. In partial responders in the 0.1-3.0 mg/kg groups, normalized peripheral clonal expansion was found to be among the lowest, especially among CD8+ T cells.

Here the sequenced sample was CD4+ or CD8+ T cells sorted from blood, taken in a trial of the OX40 agonist ivuxolimab. The source of this sequence is an adult with an advanced solid tumor such as melanoma, head and neck, liver or kidney cancer. The chain joins TRBV5-4 to TRBJ1-1, with the D gene call left open. The DNA is TGTGCCAGCAGCTCGCCCACGTCTAGGGCGTCTGAAGCTTTCTTT. Translated, it gives CASSSPTSRASEAFF.